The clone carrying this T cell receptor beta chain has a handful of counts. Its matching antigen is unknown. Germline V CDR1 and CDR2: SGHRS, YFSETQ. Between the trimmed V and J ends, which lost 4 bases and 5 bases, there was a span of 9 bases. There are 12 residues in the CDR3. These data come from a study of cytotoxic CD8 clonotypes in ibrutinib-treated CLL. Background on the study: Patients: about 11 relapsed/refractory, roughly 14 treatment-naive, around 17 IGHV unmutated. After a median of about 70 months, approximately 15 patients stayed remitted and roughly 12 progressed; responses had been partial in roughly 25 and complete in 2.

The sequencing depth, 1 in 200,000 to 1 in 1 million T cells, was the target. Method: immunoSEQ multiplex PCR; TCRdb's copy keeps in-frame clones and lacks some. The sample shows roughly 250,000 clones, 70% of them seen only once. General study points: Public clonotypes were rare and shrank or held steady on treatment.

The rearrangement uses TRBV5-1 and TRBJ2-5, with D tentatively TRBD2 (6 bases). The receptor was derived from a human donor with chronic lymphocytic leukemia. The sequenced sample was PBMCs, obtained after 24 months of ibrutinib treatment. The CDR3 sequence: CASSRREETQYF. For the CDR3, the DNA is TGCGCCAGCAGCCGACGGGAGGAGACCCAGTACTTC.